Each of the 17 T cell receptor beta chains below was sequenced from the same sample in a study of blood T cell repertoires in COVID-19. Sequencing was performed with immunoSEQ multiplex PCR; in TCRdb, only in-frame clones are kept and a portion is missing. The sample carries about 480,000 clones, 85% to 90% recorded once. The material sequenced was peripheral blood. Receptors originate from a woman in her fifties or sixties with COVID-19, enrolled during active disease.

The V gene is TRBV7-9, the J gene TRBJ2-6, with D possibly TRBD2 on 6 matching bases. The CDR3 sequence is 17 residues long. Germline values: CDR1 SEHNR, CDR2 FQNEAQ (reference sequence). V dropped 4 bases and J dropped 3 bases, with 16 bases sitting between them. The CDR3 DNA sequence: TGTGCCAGCAGCTCCTCTGGAGGGGTCGATGGGGCCAACGTCCTGACTTTC. Its protein is CASSSSGGVDGANVLTF.

This chain connects TRBV5-5 to TRBJ1-1; D uncertain. The CDR3 is 12 amino acids. Germline CDR1 reads SGHKS; CDR2 reads YYEKEE (reference sequence). V was cut by 7 bases and J by 0 bases, with 7 bases left in between. CDR3 protein: CASGNMNTEAFF. Here the CDR3 DNA reads TGTGCCAGCGGCAACATGAACACTGAAGCTTTCTTT.

The chain joins TRBV13 to TRBJ2-1, with D tentatively TRBD2 (6 bases). Germline V CDR1 and CDR2: PRHDT, FYEKMQ (reference sequence). Deletions cut 3 bases from V and 0 bases from J, with 9 bases between. The length of the CDR3 is 15 residues. CDR3 protein: CASSFGGSSYNEQFF. CDR3 DNA: TGTGCCAGCAGCTTCGGGGGTAGCTCCTACAATGAGCAGTTCTTC.

This chain uses TRBV11-2 with TRBJ2-7; a weak D match, TRBD2 (5 bases). CDR3 size: 13 residues. Germline lookup yields CDR1 SGHAT and CDR2 FQNNGV. Between the trimmed V and J ends, which lost 5 bases and 7 bases, there was a span of 15 bases. The CDR3 DNA sequence: TGTGCCAGCAGCCTCGTGGGGTCGGGGGAGCAGTACTTC. Translated, it gives CASSLVGSGEQYF.

To note about this clone: Other DNA sequences within the sample encode an identical CDR3. This chain uses TRBV5-1 with TRBJ2-7; 11 bases are shared with TRBD1. J was trimmed by 6 bases and V by 4 bases; bases with no gene match: 3. This CDR3 comprises 13 residues. CDR1 is SGHRS and CDR2 is YFSETQ in the germline V gene. In DNA, the CDR3 is TGCGCCAGCAGCCCGGGACAGGGGGGCGAGCAGTACTTC. Amino acid sequence: CASSPGQGGEQYF.

The V call is TRBV18, the J call TRBJ2-1; 9 bases match TRBD2. V lost 5 bases, J lost 4 bases, and 9 bases stayed unmatched. This CDR3 spans 16 amino acids. Germline CDR1 is KGHSH and CDR2 is LQKENI. CDR3 nucleotides: TGTGCCAGCTCATCAGAAAGCGGGGGGCTATACAATGAGCAGTTCTTC. Amino acid sequence: CASSSESGGLYNEQFF.

CDR3 amino acids: CASSLTSSGNEQFF. As DNA, the CDR3 is TGCGCCAGCAGCTTGACCTCTAGCGGGAATGAGCAGTTCTTC. The rearrangement joins TRBV5-1 to TRBJ2-1; 8 bases are a match to TRBD2. This CDR3 region has 14 residues. Trimming removed 1 base from V and 7 bases from J; junction bases left unmatched: 4. CDR1 SGHRS and CDR2 YFSETQ come from the germline V gene.

The gene calls are TRBV5-1 and TRBJ2-3; D unclear. Germline CDR1 reads SGHRS; CDR2 reads YFSETQ. V lost 3 bases to trimming and J lost 6 bases, with 20 bases between them. This CDR3 is 16 amino acids long. This chain's CDR3 is CASSSSTQPSGDTQYF. CDR3 bases: TGCGCCAGCAGCTCCAGCACACAGCCATCCGGCGATACGCAGTATTTT. Looking up the rest from reference TRBV5-1 and TRBJ2-3 gives the full variable domain: KAGVTQTPRYLIKTRGQQVTLSCSPISGHRSVSWYQQTPGQGLQFLFEYFSETQRNKGNFPGRFSGRQFSNSRSEMNVSTLELGDSALYLCASSSSTQPSGDTQYFGPGTRLTVL.

This sequence joins TRBV11-2 and TRBJ2-2; TRBD2 is a possible D gene (6 bases). Germline CDR1 and CDR2: SGHAT and FQNNGV. Trimming shortened V by 4 bases and J by 5 bases, and 11 bases separated the two germline ends. The CDR3 sequence is 14 residues long. Here the CDR3 reads CASSYWGGTGELFF. The CDR3 DNA follows: TGTGCCAGCAGCTATTGGGGAGGAACCGGGGAGCTGTTTTTT.

This clone was seen more than once but under ten times. This chain uses TRBV5-4 with TRBJ1-1; D is perhaps TRBD1 (6 bases). The ends were cut back, 2 bases at V and 3 bases at J, with 11 bases in the middle. CDR1 and CDR2 from the germline V gene are SGHNT and YYREEE (reference sequence). The CDR3 sequence is 14 residues long. The CDR3 here is CASSLQGRDTEAFF. The DNA of the CDR3 is TGTGCCAGCAGCTTACAGGGAAGGGACACTGAAGCTTTCTTT.

This clone was seen just once. This chain joins TRBV29-1 and TRBJ2-1; 14 bases are shared with TRBD2. The V gene end was trimmed by 3 bases and the J gene end by 10 bases; junction bases not matched to a gene: 5. The germline V gene encodes CDR1 SQVTM and CDR2 ANQGSEA. The CDR3 sequence is 14 residues long. CDR3 amino acids: CSVETSGGAGEQFF. The CDR3 region has the DNA TGCAGCGTTGAGACTAGCGGGGGGGCTGGGGAGCAGTTCTTC.

V gene TRBV6-6 combines with J gene TRBJ1-2; D is unresolved. V was pared by 6 bases and J by 3 bases, with 8 bases between. CDR1 is MNHNY and CDR2 is SVGAGI in the germline V gene (reference sequence). There are 12 residues in the CDR3. CDR3 bases: TGTGCCAGCAGGGCCCAAGACTATGGCTACACCTTC. Translated, it gives CASRAQDYGYTF.

The chain employs TRBV27 and TRBJ2-1; D is uncertain. The CDR3 is 10 residues long. Germline CDR1 MNHEY, CDR2 SMNVEV (reference sequence). V lost 6 bases to trimming and J lost 7 bases, with 4 bases between them. The CDR3 coding sequence is TGTGCCAGCAGGACAAATGAGCAGTTCTTC. Translation: CASRTNEQFF.

The V gene is TRBV5-1, the J gene TRBJ1-5; D may be TRBD1 (6 bases). Trimming pared 5 bases from V and 3 bases from J, leaving 15 bases between. The CDR3 covers 15 residues. Germline V gives CDR1 SGHRS, CDR2 YFSETQ. The CDR3: CASSIGPGDNQPQHF. The CDR3 DNA is TGCGCCAGCAGTATCGGTCCAGGGGACAATCAGCCCCAGCATTTT.

This clone was seen only a few times. CDR3 protein: CASSGQGAGQPQHF. The CDR3 DNA sequence: TGTGCCAGCAGTGGACAGGGGGCTGGTCAGCCCCAGCATTTT. The chain has TRBV2 and TRBJ1-5, with TRBD1 matching over 10 bases. Losses at the gene ends were 4 bases for V and 6 bases for J; bases not matched to a gene: 3. This CDR3 is 14 amino acids long. CDR1 SNHLY and CDR2 FYNNEI come from the germline V gene.

In DNA, the CDR3 is TGCAGCGTTGAGATGGCTGGGGCTAGGGAGACCCAGTACTTC. It is translated as CSVEMAGARETQYF. The J gene is TRBJ2-5, the V gene TRBV29-1, with a tentative D call TRBD1 (5 bases). The CDR3 loop spans 14 amino acids. Germline assignment: CDR1 SQVTM and CDR2 ANQGSEA. Trimming pared 3 bases from V and 5 bases from J, leaving 16 bases between.

This clone was counted only a few times. The genes are TRBV6-5 and TRBJ2-3; 7 bases align to TRBD1. Per germline, CDR1 MNHEY and CDR2 SVGAGI. CDR3 length: 15 residues. Trimming cost V 8 bases and J 2 bases; bases outside gene matches: 10. The CDR3 loop is CASSRGRGTTDTQYF. CDR3 nucleotide sequence: TGTGCCAGCTCTAGGGGCAGGGGGACCACAGATACGCAGTATTTT.